These 11 T cell receptor beta chains came from one sample sequenced in a study of cytomegalovirus exposure and HLA in healthy donors (dated by TCRdb to 2015 to 2018). Library prep was done by the immunoSEQ multiplex PCR assay. For the multiplex PCR, a mixture combining 60 forward primers for TCR Vbeta segments and 13 reverse primers for TCR Jbeta segments was used. TCRdb retrieved this table from immuneACCESS and kept in-frame rearrangements only. Not all clones are present; in checked studies, unresolved V genes account for under half, and no reason is known for the remainder. The sample table lists approximately 110,000 clones, 81% of them with a count of one. Clones ranked in the top ten supply around 0.99% of the sample. The sequenced material came from PBMCs. The receptors were sampled from a woman in her 30s in good health and CMV-seronegative.

The rearrangement links TRBV6-1 to TRBJ1-2; D is ambiguous. This CDR3 has 14 residues. Trimming stripped 2 bases from V and 7 bases from J, with 14 bases between. Per the germline V gene, CDR1 is MNHNS and CDR2 is SASEGT. The DNA for the CDR3 is TGTGCCAGCAGTGAAATATCGACGGAGGGTGGCTACACCTTC. Its protein product is CASSEISTEGGYTF.

The J gene is TRBJ2-1, the V gene TRBV9, with D perhaps TRBD1 (7 bases). Per the germline V gene, CDR1 is SGDLS and CDR2 is YYNGEE. Between the trimmed V and J ends, which lost 4 bases and 0 bases, there was a span of 11 bases. The CDR3 extends over 15 amino acids. Written as DNA, the CDR3 is TGTGCCAGCAGCATTCAGGGGGGCTCCTACAATGAGCAGTTCTTC. Its protein product is CASSIQGGSYNEQFF.

The CDR3 protein is CASSMTSGGPSYEQYF. In DNA form, the CDR3 reads TGTGCCAGTAGTATGACTAGCGGGGGGCCTTCCTACGAGCAGTACTTC. The chain recombines TRBV19 with TRBJ2-7, with 13 bases identical to TRBD2. Trimming at V came to 3 bases and at J to 1 base, leaving 3 bases not matched to a gene. CDR1 and CDR2 (germline): LNHDA, SQIVND (reference sequence). The CDR3 totals 16 residues.

The chain carries TRBV27 and TRBJ2-1; D is unclear. Germline CDR1 is MNHEY and CDR2 is SMNVEV (reference sequence). The V end was cut by 0 bases, the J end by 7 bases, with 7 bases between. This CDR3 is 13 amino acids long. The CDR3 nucleotides read TGTGCCAGCAGTTTATCGAACTTAAATGAGCAGTTCTTC. The encoded protein is CASSLSNLNEQFF.

The chain is built from TRBV4-3 and TRBJ2-3; D might be TRBD2 (7 bases). Germline CDR1 LGHNA, CDR2 YSLEER. The CDR3 is made up of 20 amino acids. Trimming cost V 0 bases and J 5 bases, with 27 bases left between them. CDR3 region: CASSQEGGRGVLWGLDTQYF. CDR3 nucleotides: TGCGCCAGCAGCCAAGAAGGGGGGAGGGGGGTCCTATGGGGTTTAGATACGCAGTATTTT.

A few counts support this clone. This chain joins TRBV7-8 and TRBJ1-6, with TRBD1 matching over 8 bases. Unmatched junction bases numbered 8, after V lost 4 bases and J lost 9 bases. CDR1 is SGHVS, CDR2 FQNEAQ, per germline. The CDR3 spans 15 residues. The CDR3 bases are TGTGCCAGCAGCTCGGACAGGGTAGTTGGTTCACCCCTCCACTTT. Translation gives CASSSDRVVGSPLHF. Full variable domain (remainder filled in from reference TRBV7-8 and TRBJ1-6): GAGVSQSPRYKVAKRGQDVALRCDPISGHVSLFWYQQALGQGPEFLTYFQNEAQLDKSGLPSDRFFAERPEGSVSTLKIQRTQQEDSAVYLCASSSDRVVGSPLHFGNGTRLTVT.

The CDR3 bases are TGTGCCAGCAGCTTCAACAGGGTGGGGGCTGAAGCTTTCTTT. Translating gives CASSFNRVGAEAFF. The J gene is TRBJ1-1, the V gene TRBV11-3; the D gene is possibly TRBD1 (6 bases). V shed 3 bases and J shed 6 bases, with 14 bases lying between them. Germline V gene sequence: CDR1 SGHNT, CDR2 YENEEA. The CDR3 covers 14 residues.

The chain has TRBV9 and TRBJ2-3; D remains unclear. Germline V gene lookup returns CDR1 SGDLS and CDR2 YYNGEE. V shed 2 bases and J shed 4 bases, with 8 bases lying between them. The CDR3 loop spans 13 amino acids. CDR3 in amino acids: CASSVLLSDTQYF. Here the CDR3 DNA reads TGTGCCAGCAGCGTTCTACTTTCAGATACGCAGTATTTT.

V and J are TRBV29-1 and TRBJ2-3, with TRBD2 matching over 9 bases. Germline V lookup: CDR1 SQVTM, CDR2 ANQGSEA. With 6 bases clipped from V and 5 bases from J, the junction kept 15 bases outside the gene matches. CDR3 length equals 16 residues. The CDR3 region has the DNA TGCAGCGTCGAGCGGGAGGAAGACAGGGCCGGAGATACGCAGTATTTT. It yields the protein CSVEREEDRAGDTQYF.

Only a few counts were recorded for this clone. The genes are TRBV27 and TRBJ1-6, with TRBD1 as a possible D gene (6 bases). The CDR3 loop spans 15 amino acids. Germline CDR1 and CDR2: MNHEY and SMNVEV (reference sequence). The V gene lost 3 bases and the J gene lost 4 bases, with 10 bases spanning the gap. The CDR3 sequence is CASSFFDRYNSPLHF. The CDR3 nucleotides are TGTGCCAGCAGTTTTTTCGACAGGTATAATTCACCCCTCCACTTT.

The rearrangement links TRBV7-2 to TRBJ2-3, with D perhaps matching TRBD2 (6 bases). CDR3 length: 14 residues. Trimming took off 5 bases at V and 3 bases at J, with 12 bases between the two ends. Germline CDR1 reads SGHTA; CDR2 reads FQGNSA. CDR3 residues: CASSVRLVTDTQYF. The CDR3 coding sequence is TGTGCCAGCAGCGTAAGACTAGTAACAGATACGCAGTATTTT. Drawing the rest from reference TRBV7-2 and TRBJ2-3, the complete variable domain is GAGVSQSPSNKVTEKGKDVELRCDPISGHTALYWYRQSLGQGLEFLIYFQGNSAPDKSGLPSDRFSAERTGGSVSTLTIQRTQQEDSAVYLCASSVRLVTDTQYFGPGTRLTVL.